Shown below are 9 T cell receptor beta chains from a single sample sequenced in a study of T-cell reconstitution after alpha-beta-depleted transplantation in children. Preparing the TCRbeta library involved the use of unique molecular identifiers. TCRdb fed the PCR reads into MiXCR, producing one record per CDR3 protein. Among roughly 490,000 distinct CDR3 sequences listed, about 10% were seen once. The source material was PBMCs, mostly from graft donor cells, sampled 180 days after TCRalphabeta/CD19-depleted stem cell transplant. Source of these receptors: a female patient aged 2-15 years who had a stem cell transplant for aplastic anemia, so the T cells may come from the graft donor.

The V gene is TRBV5-6, the J gene TRBJ2-1; 10 positions match TRBD2. Trimming removed 1 base from V and 6 bases from J; junction bases left unmatched: 4. The germline V gene has CDR1 SGHDT and CDR2 YYEEEE. The CDR3 is made up of 15 amino acids. CDR3 sequence (DNA): TGTGCCAGCAGCTTGATAAGGACTAGCGGCAATGAGCAGTTCTTC. Its translation is CASSLIRTSGNEQFF.

The chain carries TRBV9 and TRBJ2-2; 9 nucleotides agree with TRBD1. This CDR3 has 15 amino acids. CDR1 is SGDLS and CDR2 is YYNGEE in the germline V gene. Trimming at V came to 5 bases and at J to 6 bases, leaving 8 bases not matched to a gene. CDR3 loop: CASRPSGTGPGELFF. CDR3 sequence (DNA): TGTGCCAGCAGACCCTCCGGGACAGGGCCCGGGGAGCTGTTTTTT.

This clonotype showed up just a few times. The chain uses TRBV6-2 or TRBV6-3 and TRBJ2-1; D possibly corresponds to TRBD2 (7 bases). Trimming shortened V by 5 bases and J by 4 bases, and 15 bases separated the two germline ends. The CDR3 has 15 amino acids. In germline, CDR1 is MNHEY, CDR2 SVGEGT. The CDR3 region is CASSGGGGVYNEQFF. The DNA for the CDR3 is TGTGCCAGCAGTGGCGGAGGGGGGGTATACAATGAGCAGTTCTTC.

J is TRBJ2-5 and V is TRBV7-2, with 7 bases identical to TRBD1. The CDR3 is 15 amino acids. Losses at the gene ends were 4 bases for V and 1 base for J; bases not matched to a gene: 6. From germline, CDR1 is SGHTA and CDR2 FQGNSA. This CDR3 is CASSSQTGFQETQYF. The CDR3 DNA sequence: TGTGCCAGCAGCTCGCAGACAGGGTTCCAAGAGACCCAGTACTTC.

J is TRBJ2-7 and V is TRBV28, with TRBD2 as a possible D gene (6 bases). The length of the CDR3 is 15 residues. Trimming stripped 6 bases from V and 5 bases from J, with 20 bases between. CDR1 and CDR2 from the germline V gene are MDHEN and SYDVKM. In DNA form, the CDR3 reads TGTGCCAGCAGCCGGAGTCGGGAGTTGGCGCACGAGCAGTACTTC. It translates to CASSRSRELAHEQYF.

About this clonotype itself: This may come from a read error, since a much larger clone is one base off. V usage is TRBV12-3 or TRBV12-4 and J usage is TRBJ2-3; D might be TRBD2 (6 bases). Trimming took 6 bases from V and 2 from J, leaving 15 bases between them. CDR3 length equals 15 residues. DNA for the CDR3: TGTGCCAGCAGACCCGGGACTTCTACCACAGATACGCAGTATTTT. Protein sequence: CASRPGTSTTDTQYF.

This clonotype showed up just a few times. The genes are TRBV27 and TRBJ2-5, with unresolved D. CDR1 is MNHEY and CDR2 is SMNVEV in the germline V gene (reference sequence). V was pared by 1 base and J by 1 base, with 10 bases between. The CDR3 loop spans 15 amino acids. As DNA, the CDR3 is TGTGCCAGCAGTTTATATGCTGCGGCCCAAGAGACCCAGTACTTC. It yields the protein CASSLYAAAQETQYF.

V usage is TRBV7-2 and J usage is TRBJ2-7; D remains unclear. The V and J ends lost 1 base and 0 bases respectively, with 13 bases between them. From germline, CDR1 is SGHTA and CDR2 FQGNSA. This CDR3 spans 16 amino acids. The chain's CDR3 is CASSLGGSFTSYEQYF. In DNA form, the CDR3 reads TGTGCCAGCAGCTTAGGGGGTAGCTTCACCTCCTACGAGCAGTACTTC.

CDR3 sequence: CASSQEGPTDRSTEAFF. CDR3 nucleotide sequence: TGCGCCAGCAGCCAAGAAGGCCCAACCGACAGGAGCACTGAAGCTTTCTTT. This chain joins TRBV4-1 and TRBJ1-1; D may be TRBD1 (6 bases). Germline V gene sequence: CDR1 MGHRA, CDR2 YSYEKL. CDR3 size: 17 residues. V lost 0 bases to trimming and J lost 4 bases, with 18 bases between them.